The 3 T cell receptor beta chains below were found in one sample sequenced in a study of shared clonotypes between healthy human individuals (dated by TCRdb to 2019 to 2021). The library was obtained by the immunoSEQ multiplex PCR assay. TCRdb re-hosts the immuneACCESS table, in-frame sequences only. Its copies lack some clones; in the studies checked, an unresolved V gene accounts for under half of them, and the cause for the rest is not known. Counted in this sample were about 2,500,000 clones; about 92% of them appeared once. 0.14% of the sample is in the top ten clones. Sequencing was done on a sample of naive CD4+ T cells sorted from blood. The meaning of the sample's cell subset or site label: CD45RA+ positively selected. These TCRs come from a young man in good health.

J is TRBJ2-5 and V is TRBV7-9; TRBD2 matches 7 bases. The CDR3 length is 14 residues. The junction had 11 bases not matched to a gene; V was cut back by 8 bases and J by 5 bases. CDR1 SEHNR and CDR2 FQNEAQ come from the germline V gene (reference sequence). The CDR3 here is CASQESGRWETQYF. As DNA, the CDR3 is TGTGCCAGCCAAGAGTCCGGGAGGTGGGAGACCCAGTACTTC.

Of note for this clone: This sample also contains other DNA sequences that code for the same CDR3. The chain has TRBV6-1 and TRBJ1-3, with D hard to call. V lost 6 bases and J lost 0, with 6 bases in between. Germline CDR1 is MNHNS and CDR2 is SASEGT. The CDR3 runs to 13 residues. The CDR3 DNA reads TGTGCCAGCAGGATAAGCTCTGGAAACACCATATATTTT. Residues: CASRISSGNTIYF.

The chain employs TRBV30 and TRBJ1-3; weak D call: TRBD1 (6 bases). V was clipped by 2 bases and J by 0 bases, with 17 bases between them. CDR1 is GTSNPN and CDR2 is SVGIG in the germline V gene (reference sequence). The CDR3 is made up of 17 amino acids. The CDR3 sequence: CAWSIRDIQYSGNTIYF. The CDR3, as DNA: TGTGCCTGGAGTATCCGGGACATCCAATACTCTGGAAACACCATATATTTT.